The rows below give T cell receptor beta chains drawn from one sample of a study of persistence of HIV-infected CD4 T cells. The table came from immunoSEQ multiplex PCR; TCRdb's copy has only in-frame clones and leaves some out. This sample has 64,000 or so clones; less than 85% occur once, and the top ten carry under 2%. Their recognized antigens are unknown. The material was CD4+ T cells sorted from PBMCs after 18-hour stimulation, obtained from a patient who received antiretroviral therapy. The receptors come from an adult man with HIV who was CMV-seropositive. Each CDR3 is given with its conserved first and last residue. Each record gives: clone size, V gene, D gene, J gene, CDR3 protein, CDR3 DNA. The D gene is left open where the match is weak. The size entry is marked missing in some rows and otherwise reads once, few, many or a size class.

abundance: NA
v_gene: TRBV4-1
d_gene: TRBD1
j_gene: TRBJ1-4
CDR3aa: CASSPPGQGTEKLFF
CDR3nt: TGCGCCAGCAGCCCGCCGGGACAGGGGACTGAAAAACTGTTTTTT

abundance: NA
v_gene: TRBV5-5
d_gene: TRBD2
j_gene: TRBJ2-7
CDR3aa: CASSPHGGEPYF
CDR3nt: TGTGCCAGCAGCCCTCACGGGGGGGAGCCGTACTTC

abundance: NA
v_gene: TRBV29-1
d_gene: NA
j_gene: TRBJ1-2
CDR3aa: CSVEGINYGYTF
CDR3nt: TGCAGCGTTGAAGGGATTAACTATGGCTACACCTTC

abundance: NA
v_gene: TRBV6-5
d_gene: NA
j_gene: TRBJ1-2
CDR3aa: CASSNPQGSYGYTF
CDR3nt: TGTGCCAGCAGTAACCCACAGGGAAGCTATGGCTACACCTTC

abundance: NA
v_gene: TRBV6-6
d_gene: NA
j_gene: TRBJ2-7
CDR3aa: CASTPGQGRQYF
CDR3nt: TGTGCCAGCACCCCCGGACAAGGACGGCAGTACTTC

abundance: NA
v_gene: TRBV6-5
d_gene: TRBD2
j_gene: TRBJ2-3
CDR3aa: CASSLAGRADTQYF
CDR3nt: TGTGCCAGCAGTCTAGCGGGTCGGGCAGATACGCAGTATTTT

abundance: NA
v_gene: TRBV3-1/TRBV3-2
d_gene: NA
j_gene: TRBJ1-3
CDR3aa: CASSLKLRSSGNTIYF
CDR3nt: TGTGCCAGCAGCCTAAAGCTACGTAGCTCTGGAAACACCATATATTTT

abundance: few
v_gene: TRBV28
d_gene: NA
j_gene: TRBJ1-5
CDR3aa: CASSPSNQPQHF
CDR3nt: TGTGCCAGCAGTCCTTCGAATCAGCCCCAGCATTTT

abundance: NA
v_gene: TRBV6-6
d_gene: TRBD1
j_gene: TRBJ2-2
CDR3aa: CASSFRTGPTGELFF
CDR3nt: TGTGCCAGCAGTTTCAGGACAGGACCCACCGGGGAGCTGTTTTTT

abundance: NA
v_gene: TRBV5-1
d_gene: NA
j_gene: TRBJ2-6
CDR3aa: CASSAYQAGANVLTF
CDR3nt: TGCGCCAGCAGCGCCTACCAGGCCGGGGCCAACGTCCTGACTTTC

abundance: NA
v_gene: TRBV7-9
d_gene: NA
j_gene: TRBJ2-2
CDR3aa: CASSQGPGANTGELFF
CDR3nt: TGTGCCAGCAGCCAGGGGCCGGGGGCGAACACCGGGGAGCTGTTTTTT

abundance: once
v_gene: TRBV2
d_gene: NA
j_gene: TRBJ1-6
CDR3aa: CASSDWQDNSPLHF
CDR3nt: TGTGCCAGCAGTGACTGGCAGGATAATTCACCCCTCCACTTT

abundance: NA
v_gene: TRBV6-4
d_gene: NA
j_gene: TRBJ1-2
CDR3aa: CASSDSTGSRSGYTF
CDR3nt: TGTGCCAGCAGTGACTCGACAGGCAGCCGGTCTGGCTACACCTTC

abundance: NA
v_gene: TRBV5-1
d_gene: TRBD1
j_gene: TRBJ1-4
CDR3aa: CASSYGQGRDEKLFF
CDR3nt: TGCGCCAGCAGCTACGGACAGGGCAGAGATGAAAAACTGTTTTTT

abundance: NA
v_gene: TRBV27
d_gene: NA
j_gene: TRBJ1-3
CDR3aa: CASSLSGSGNTIYF
CDR3nt: TGTGCCAGCAGTTTATCGGGGTCAGGAAACACCATATATTTT

abundance: NA
v_gene: TRBV2
d_gene: NA
j_gene: TRBJ2-3
CDR3aa: CASGTFSTDTQYF
CDR3nt: TGTGCTTCTGGGACTTTTAGCACAGATACGCAGTATTTT

abundance: NA
v_gene: TRBV2
d_gene: NA
j_gene: TRBJ2-1
CDR3aa: CASSALGGGNEQFF
CDR3nt: TGTGCCAGCAGTGCGTTGGGGGGAGGCAATGAGCAGTTCTTC

abundance: NA
v_gene: TRBV7-2
d_gene: TRBD1
j_gene: TRBJ1-2
CDR3aa: CASSIGTGGGYTF
CDR3nt: TGTGCCAGCAGCATCGGGACAGGAGGTGGCTACACCTTC